This T cell receptor (beta chain) stems from a study of shared clonotypes between healthy human individuals (dated by TCRdb to 2019 to 2021). Background on the whole study: The cohort comprised two women and a few men aged 18 to 49 years. To estimate repertoire size and how much clonotype sharing occurs between individuals, the study deeply sequenced the blood TCR repertoires of about five healthy adults. Libraries were prepared and TCR repertoires were sequenced by different laboratories using diverse techniques, in order to increase sequencing depth and limit assay-specific biases. Each donor's leukapheresis produced roughly between roughly 0.85 and 10 billion PBMCs.

About this clone: It lacks a known antigen. Qualities for individual bases were not recorded, and no much larger clone is one base off.

The full study reports these points: Sampling was limited to blood, and TCR repertoires in tissue likely differ from TCR repertoires in blood. Based on pairwise subsampling, the degree of clonotype sharing among donors was expected to be affected by sequencing depth. The genetic and exposure-history diversity represented was limited by the small number of donors.

The donors were healthy, HIV-negative adults with no recently reported acute infections or vaccinations. All donors were Caucasian adults living in Nashville, Tennessee, USA. For unsorted samples, around 85 million PBMCs were counted, and genomic DNA was extracted using the QIAamp DNA Blood Mini kit. Blood was collected by leukapheresis, and PBMCs were isolated by Ficoll-Histopaque density gradient centrifugation and then cryopreserved in liquid nitrogen vapor phase. Using the deep immunoSEQ assay, multiplex PCR amplified TCR CDR3 regions from genomic DNA. Extracted genomic DNA from each cell subset was spread evenly across all wells of several immunoSEQ 96-well plates, with each plate serving as a replicate. Each replicate PCR for unsorted PBMC received about 0.3 ug genomic DNA, equal to approximately 29,000 T cell genomes. Genomic DNA from unsorted PBMC was sequenced over ten immunoSEQ deep assay plates. Purified libraries were quantified with a Qubit 3.0 fluorometer, sized on a Bioanalyzer 2100, and re-quantified with the KAPA Library Quantification kit. Each immunoSEQ 96-well plate was sequenced on its own single-read 150-cycle Illumina NextSeq 550 flow cell. In the paper's pipeline: Because the immunoSEQ output held only junctional sequences and lacked quality scores, the filtering could not match the filtering applied to full-length reads. To assign V/J genes and CDR3, sequences were annotated against IMGT germline references using PyIR, a Python wrapper for IgBLAST v1.9. Reads were removed for weak V/J assignments (E-value above 1e-6), missing CDR3, stop codons, out-of-frame junctions, or ambiguous translated residues. A V3J clonotype was defined by an identical inferred V gene, J gene, and CDR3 amino acid sequence. Percentage overlap between repertoires was computed as shared unique clonotypes divided by the size of the smaller repertoire. Repertoire richness was assessed with RTK rarefaction, the Chao1 estimator, and Recon v2.1 estimates of unobserved clonotypes. TCRdb mirrors the immuneACCESS table, restricted to in-frame sequences. Some clones are absent from its copies; in checked studies, under half trace to an unresolved V gene, and the reason for the others is unknown. That table furnishes V, J and clone size, whereas the DNA furnished D and trimming. This sample has around 95,000 clones in its table, and roughly 45% of those were observed once. The ten top clones hold roughly 16% of the sample.

V is shortened by 5 bases, J by 4 bases, and the region joining them spans 11 bases. CDR1 and CDR2 (MRHNA, SNTAGT) derive from the germline V gene. Counted from cysteine to phenylalanine, this CDR3 has 14 amino acids. Just CDR3 DNA is preserved here, 42 bases in frame from base 1. The chain is assembled from TRBV6-4 and TRBJ2-2; tentative D gene TRBD2, with 5 bases matching. The clonotype was recovered from a woman in her thirties or forties in good health. Some clones in this sample may be carry-over from other donors' samples. The sample was PBMCs. The nucleotide sequence is TGTGCCAGCAGTAGTGCTAGCACCACCGGGGAGCTGTTTTTT. It translates to CASSSASTTGELFF.